This note documents a single T cell receptor (beta chain) sequence. The sample is drawn from a study of control samples from healthy donors and cancer patients. Germline CDR1 is MNHEY and CDR2 is SMNVEV (reference sequence). This CDR3 comprises 13 residues. The V and J ends lost 6 bases and 4 bases respectively, with 12 bases between them. Clones were read by immunoSEQ multiplex PCR, and TCRdb kept only the in-frame ones, dropping some. The data hold approximately 150,000 clones, with approximately 94% observed a single time. This chain links TRBV27 with TRBJ1-1; possibly TRBD1 for D (5 bases). Source material: blood. This sequence originates from a man in his forties in good health. The chain's CDR3 is CASSRDEGTEAFF. The DNA of the CDR3 is TGTGCCAGCAGCAGGGACGAAGGCACTGAAGCTTTCTTT.